The 10 T cell receptor beta chains presented below share a single source sample, sequenced in a study of T cells in Graves' hyperthyroidism and ophthalmopathy. TCR beta CDR3 regions were amplified from RNA transcripts. The HTBI primer set was used in a first-round RT-PCR of the TCR CDR3. From the multiplex PCR reads, TCRdb called clonotypes with MiXCR, one entry per CDR3 protein. The sample lists approximately 610,000 distinct CDR3 sequences, approximately 15% occurring once. The specimen sequenced was blood. The receptors here all came from a woman in her late teens or twenties with Graves' hyperthyroidism.

This clonotype was counted a few times. The chain is built from TRBV25-1 and TRBJ2-1, with 7 bases matching TRBD1. This CDR3 is 15 amino acids long. The V and J ends lost 4 bases and 0 bases, in that order; junction bases with no gene match: 3. The germline V gene encodes CDR1 MGHDK and CDR2 SYGVNS. The CDR3 protein is CASSVDRVSYNEQFF. The CDR3 nucleotides read TGTGCCAGCAGTGTAGACAGGGTCTCCTACAATGAGCAGTTCTTC.

This clonotype was recorded at least ten times. This chain joins TRBV20-1 and TRBJ2-7, with TRBD1 matching 12 bases. Per the germline V gene, CDR1 is DFQATT and CDR2 is SNEGSKA (reference sequence). This CDR3 is built from 14 residues. With 3 bases clipped from V and 4 bases from J, the junction kept 4 bases outside the gene matches. The CDR3: CSARGDRGQYEQYF. CDR3 bases: TGCAGTGCTAGGGGGGACAGGGGGCAGTACGAGCAGTACTTC.

This clonotype was picked up many times. The J gene is TRBJ2-7, the V gene TRBV7-6, with TRBD2 identical over 10 bases. The CDR3 is made up of 15 amino acids. CDR1 and CDR2 (germline): SGHVS, FNYEAQ. The V and J ends lost 4 bases and 0 bases, in that order; junction bases with no gene match: 3. The CDR3 DNA reads TGTGCCAGCAGCTCAGCTAGCGGGAGCTCCTACGAGCAGTACTTC. As protein: CASSSASGSSYEQYF.

There are a few counts of this clonotype. J is TRBJ2-7 and V is TRBV11-2; maybe TRBD1 (5 bases). V was trimmed by 3 bases and J by 3 bases, leaving 15 bases between them. This CDR3 region has 15 residues. Germline V lookup: CDR1 SGHAT, CDR2 FQNNGV. CDR3 region: CASSFLTDQIYEQYF. The CDR3 DNA is TGTGCCAGCAGCTTCCTGACAGACCAAATCTACGAGCAGTACTTC.

This clonotype was detected ten times or more. The V and J genes are TRBV12-3 or TRBV12-4 and TRBJ1-2; tentatively, D is TRBD1 (6 bases). V was shortened by 7 bases and J by 5 bases, with 17 bases between the two germline ends. The CDR3 sequence is 14 residues long. The CDR3, as DNA: TGTGCCAGCACCACCGAGACAGGCGTTTATGGCTACACCTTC. It encodes CASTTETGVYGYTF.

The sample holds a few counts of this clonotype. The V and J genes are TRBV7-9 and TRBJ2-7; the D is unclear. V shed 5 bases and J shed 0 bases, with 17 bases lying between them. The length of the CDR3 is 16 residues. The germline gives CDR1 SEHNR, CDR2 FQNEAQ (reference sequence). The CDR3 loop reads CASSTMGWPVSYEQYF. The CDR3 nucleotides are TGTGCCAGCAGCACCATGGGATGGCCGGTCTCCTACGAGCAGTACTTC.

This clonotype was detected ten times or more. The chain employs TRBV6-2 or TRBV6-3 and TRBJ1-1, with D unclear. Germline CDR1 reads MNHEY; CDR2 reads SVGEGT. The CDR3 sequence is 14 residues long. Deletions cut 6 bases from V and 0 bases from J, with 11 bases between. CDR3 sequence (DNA): TGTGCCAGCAGCCCAGTACAAGTGAACACTGAAGCTTTCTTT. Its translation is CASSPVQVNTEAFF.

This clonotype was seen a handful of times. V gene TRBV19 combines with J gene TRBJ1-1; 7 bases are a match to TRBD1. The CDR3 consists of 17 residues. Unmatched junction bases numbered 11, after V lost 4 bases and J lost 0 bases. CDR1 and CDR2 from the germline V gene are LNHDA and SQIVND (reference sequence). The CDR3 spells CASSNYPGQTMNTEAFF. The CDR3 bases are TGTGCCAGTAGTAACTACCCGGGACAGACAATGAACACTGAAGCTTTCTTT. Full variable domain (rest looked up from reference TRBV19 and TRBJ1-1): DGGITQSPKYLFRKEGQNVTLSCEQNLNHDAMYWYRQDPGQGLRLIYYSQIVNDFQKGDIAEGYSVSREKKESFPLTVTSAQKNPTAFYLCASSNYPGQTMNTEAFFGQGTRLTVV.

The chain has TRBV5-1 and TRBJ2-3; D is ambiguous. Germline lookup yields CDR1 SGHRS and CDR2 YFSETQ. The CDR3 is made up of 14 amino acids. The germline V and J ends were trimmed by 6 bases and 0 bases, with 11 bases remaining between them. This CDR3 reads CASNIGSSTDTQYF. CDR3 DNA sequence: TGCGCCAGCAATATAGGGTCCAGCACAGATACGCAGTATTTT.

In its sample, this clonotype was seen a few times. This rearrangement joins TRBV5-8 to TRBJ1-4; D unclear. Trimming stripped 2 bases from V and 2 bases from J, with 10 bases between. This CDR3 is built from 15 residues. Germline V gene data show CDR1 as SGHTS and CDR2 as YDEGEE. The CDR3 nucleotides are TGTGCCAGCAGCTTCAACACGGACACTAATGAAAAACTGTTTTTT. It specifies CASSFNTDTNEKLFF. Supplemented by reference TRBV5-8 and TRBJ1-4, the full variable domain reads EAGVTQSPTHLIKTRGQQATLRCSPISGHTSVYWYQQALGLGLQFLLWYDEGEERNRGNFPPRFSGRQFPNYSSELNVNALELEDSALYLCASSFNTDTNEKLFFGSGTQLSVL.